This TCR beta chain was captured by sequencing in a study of blood T cell repertoires in COVID-19. Participants had their cohort set by participant-reported clinical history. Trimming left V 0 bases short and J 6 bases short, with 13 bases between. Germline CDR1 and CDR2: SGHRS and YFSETQ. This CDR3 has 14 amino acids. Using immunoSEQ multiplex PCR, the repertoire was profiled, and TCRdb retains in-frame clones only, with some absent. The sample has approximately 310,000 clones; 80% to 90% are singletons. The sample was PBMCs or T cells enriched from blood (not recorded which). This receptor was identified in a man aged 30-40 years who had recovered from COVID-19. J is TRBJ2-7 and V is TRBV5-1; possibly TRBD2 for D (5 bases). The CDR3 reads CASSLGVGVSEQYF. The DNA for the CDR3 is TGCGCCAGCAGCTTGGGTGTGGGAGTGTCCGAGCAGTACTTC.